A single sample gave rise to the 9 T cell receptor beta chains below, sequenced in a study of cytomegalovirus exposure and HLA in healthy donors. PCR amplification relied on 60 Vbeta primers (plus 13 Jbeta primers). The table came from immunoSEQ multiplex PCR; TCRdb's copy has only in-frame clones and leaves some out. The sample has 240,000 or so clones, roughly 80% seen once. Sequencing was performed on PBMCs. These receptors came from a woman in her thirties or forties in good health and CMV-seropositive.

The chain links TRBV18 to TRBJ2-7, with 9 bases aligning to TRBD1. The germline gives CDR1 KGHSH, CDR2 LQKENI. The CDR3 has 17 residues. V was clipped by 8 bases and J by 5 bases; unmatched bases: 19. The CDR3 spells CASPRTVPGQGTDEQYF. The CDR3, as DNA: TGTGCCAGCCCACGTACAGTTCCGGGACAGGGTACCGACGAGCAGTACTTC.

In DNA, the CDR3 is TGTGCCAGCAGTTATGAATCGACAGGGGCTGGAAACACCATATATTTT. Protein sequence: CASSYESTGAGNTIYF. V is TRBV6-5 and J is TRBJ1-3; 8 bases agree with TRBD1. Germline values: CDR1 MNHEY, CDR2 SVGAGI. The CDR3 extends over 16 amino acids. Trimming cost V 3 bases and J 2 bases; bases outside gene matches: 6.

This sequence joins TRBV6-1 and TRBJ2-7; D is uncertain. With 1 base removed from V and 7 bases from J, the gap between germline ends came to 5 bases. The CDR3 spans 11 residues. Germline V gene lookup returns CDR1 MNHNS and CDR2 SASEGT. DNA for the CDR3: TGTGCCAGCAGTGAAGTTTTAGAGCAGTACTTC. It encodes CASSEVLEQYF.

The chain has TRBV4-3 and TRBJ2-7; D gene ambiguous. V lost 1 base and J 2 bases, leaving 9 bases between the germline ends. The CDR3 length is 14 residues. In germline, CDR1 is LGHNA, CDR2 YSLEER. The CDR3 here is CASSQGLGPYEQYF. CDR3 bases: TGCGCCAGCAGCCAAGGCCTAGGTCCCTACGAGCAGTACTTC.

V is TRBV9 and J is TRBJ1-2; TRBD1 matches 9 bases. CDR3 length equals 14 residues. With V trimmed by 3 bases and J by 2 bases, 2 bases remained unmatched. Germline CDR1 reads SGDLS; CDR2 reads YYNGEE. CDR3 coding DNA: TGTGCCAGCAGCGAGGGGACAGGGAACTATGGCTACACCTTC. The encoded protein is CASSEGTGNYGYTF.

V is TRBV7-2 and J is TRBJ2-3, with 11 nucleotides matching TRBD2. CDR3 length equals 14 residues. Germline V CDR1 and CDR2: SGHTA, FQGNSA. V was clipped by 5 bases and J by 6 bases; unmatched bases: 4. The CDR3 sequence is CASSASGGYDTQYF. For the CDR3, the DNA is TGTGCCAGCAGCGCTAGCGGGGGGTACGATACGCAGTATTTT.

The rearrangement links TRBV7-9 to TRBJ1-1; D remains unclear. The V end lost 5 bases, the J end lost 14 bases, and 18 bases lay between the germline ends. This CDR3 contains 12 residues. Germline V gene lookup returns CDR1 SEHNR and CDR2 FQNEAQ (reference sequence). The CDR3 nucleotides are TGTGCCAGCAGCCGAGACTTCGGCGGTAGGTTCTTT. Translating gives CASSRDFGGRFF.

This rearrangement joins TRBV30 to TRBJ2-2, with D possibly TRBD2 on 6 matching bases. Between the trimmed V and J ends, which lost 2 bases and 4 bases, there was a span of 20 bases. CDR1 and CDR2 from the germline V gene are GTSNPN and SVGIG (reference sequence). The CDR3 contains 17 residues. The CDR3, as DNA: TGTGCCTGGAGTCCACTCTTGACTAGTTTAGGCACCGGGGAGCTGTTTTTT. It codes for CAWSPLLTSLGTGELFF.

This chain uses TRBV4-1 with TRBJ1-3; 7 nucleotides match TRBD1. There are 15 residues in the CDR3. V lost 0 bases to trimming and J lost 2 bases; unmatched junction nucleotides: 1. The germline gives CDR1 MGHRA, CDR2 YSYEKL. For the CDR3, the DNA is TGCGCCAGCAGCCAAGAAGGGACAGCTGGAAACACCATATATTTT. This codes for CASSQEGTAGNTIYF.